The 14 T cell receptor beta chains below all came from one sample that was sequenced in a study of shared clonotypes between healthy human individuals. Measured with immunoSEQ multiplex PCR; TCRdb has only the in-frame clones, and not every one. Of over 850,000 clones in the sample, around three quarters were seen once. Sequencing was carried out using memory CD4+ T cells from PBMCs. Subset indicated: CD45RA-negative fraction. All receptors come from a man younger than 30 in good health. Some clones in this sample may be carry-over from other donors' samples.

This rearrangement joins TRBV6-1 to TRBJ1-4; the D gene is possibly TRBD1 (5 bases). Germline loops: CDR1 MNHNS, CDR2 SASEGT. There are 15 residues in the CDR3. Trimming took 1 base from V and 10 from J, leaving 16 bases between them. The CDR3 protein is CASSEGWAGPGKLFF. Written as DNA, the CDR3 is TGTGCCAGCAGTGAAGGGTGGGCAGGGCCGGGAAAACTGTTTTTT.

This clone was observed a single time. The rearrangement uses TRBV28 and TRBJ2-1, with D maybe TRBD2 (6 bases). Germline CDR1 and CDR2: MDHEN and SYDVKM. Trimming shortened V by 2 bases and J by 0 bases, and 20 bases separated the two germline ends. The CDR3 covers 19 residues. The CDR3 sequence: CASSLVSGRDLSSYNEQFF. For the CDR3, the DNA is TGTGCCAGCAGTTTAGTGAGCGGGCGCGACCTAAGCTCCTACAATGAGCAGTTCTTC.

Notes on this clone: A far larger clone is one nucleotide away, so this likely arose from a read error. The same CDR3 is also encoded by other DNA sequences in this sample. CDR3 loop: CASSSGHNTGELFF. CDR3 in DNA: TGCGCCAGCAGCTCGGGACACAACACCGGGGAGCTGTTTTTT. This chain links TRBV5-1 with TRBJ2-2; D is perhaps TRBD1 (6 bases). Per germline, CDR1 SGHRS and CDR2 YFSETQ. The CDR3 is 14 amino acids. Trimming removed 3 bases at V and 2 bases at J, with 8 bases between.

Concerning this clone: A read error may be the cause here, since a much bigger clone is one base away. J is TRBJ2-2 and V is TRBV7-7, with D hard to call. The CDR3 length is 14 residues. V was trimmed by 1 base and J by 1 base, leaving 4 bases between them. Germline V gene data show CDR1 as SSHAT and CDR2 as FNYEAQ (reference sequence). DNA of the CDR3: TGTGCCAGCAGCTTAGACAGGAACACCGGGGAGCTGTTTTTT. As protein: CASSLDRNTGELFF.

Here the CDR3 reads CASMFQGLYGYTF. The CDR3 nucleotides are TGTGCCAGCATGTTCCAGGGTTTGTATGGCTACACCTTC. The chain is built from TRBV5-6 and TRBJ1-2; a possible D gene is TRBD1 (5 bases). V lost 6 bases to trimming and J lost 5 bases, with 14 bases between them. Per the germline V gene, CDR1 is SGHDT and CDR2 is YYEEEE. The length of the CDR3 is 13 residues.

The V call is TRBV21-1, the J call TRBJ2-7; the table's D call of TRBD2 was not tested on the DNA. TRBV21-1 is a recognized pseudogene. This CDR3 region has 17 residues. CDR3 coding DNA: TGTGCCACGAGGGCGGGACGGCAAATAACAGGCTCCTACGAGCAGTACTTC. It translates to CATRAGRQITGSYEQYF.

This clone has only one observation. The rearrangement uses TRBV18 and TRBJ1-2; unclear D gene. The V end was cut by 2 bases, the J end by 8 bases, with 18 bases between. This CDR3 is built from 15 residues. CDR1 and CDR2 from the germline V gene are KGHSH and LQKENI. The CDR3 region has the DNA TGTGCCAGCTCACCAGGCTTTCTTAGGGTTTTCGGCTACACCTTC. Its translation is CASSPGFLRVFGYTF.

The chain joins TRBV5-1 to TRBJ2-3; TRBD2 matches 11 bases. Germline V gives CDR1 SGHRS, CDR2 YFSETQ. This CDR3 has 19 amino acids. The trim removed 0 bases at V and 0 bases at J, leaving 9 bases unmatched. This chain's CDR3 is CASSLAAASGRSSTDTQYF. The CDR3 bases are TGCGCCAGCAGCTTGGCAGCGGCTAGCGGGAGGTCTAGCACAGATACGCAGTATTTT.

There are a few counts of this clone. The chain is built from TRBV4-3 and TRBJ2-2, with D perhaps being TRBD1 or TRBD2 (5 bases each). V was clipped by 0 bases and J by 0 bases, with 20 bases between them. This CDR3 has 20 residues. Per germline, CDR1 LGHNA and CDR2 YSLEER. In DNA, the CDR3 is TGCGCCAGCAGCCAAGAACTATTTCCGGGGCTAGCAGCGAACACCGGGGAGCTGTTTTTT. Encoded protein: CASSQELFPGLAANTGELFF.

This chain uses TRBV11-3 with TRBJ2-3, with TRBD1 matching 7 bases. Germline-derived CDR1 and CDR2 are SGHNT and YENEEA. The V segment lost 5 bases and the J segment 0 bases; nucleotides outside the gene matches: 5. This CDR3 region has 15 residues. The CDR3 nucleotides are TGTGCCAGCAGCGCCAGGGGGATTAGCACAGATACGCAGTATTTT. This translates into CASSARGISTDTQYF.

The chain couples TRBV11-2 to TRBJ2-3; 8 bases map to TRBD2. Germline CDR1 is SGHAT and CDR2 is FQNNGV. The V segment lost 2 bases and the J segment 3 bases; nucleotides outside the gene matches: 10. The CDR3 extends over 17 amino acids. CDR3: CASSLFEAGGGTDTQYF. In nucleotides, the CDR3 is TGTGCCAGCAGCTTATTTGAGGCGGGAGGAGGAACAGATACGCAGTATTTT.

The chain recombines TRBV4-1 with TRBJ2-1; tentatively, D is TRBD2 (6 bases). Germline assignment: CDR1 MGHRA and CDR2 YSYEKL. This CDR3 has 16 residues. Trimming took 3 bases from V and 5 from J, leaving 17 bases between them. CDR3 bases: TGCGCCAGCAGCCAGTCGAGTTACTCGGGGGACAATGAGCAGTTCTTC. This gives the protein CASSQSSYSGDNEQFF.

V gene TRBV28 combines with J gene TRBJ2-1; 11 positions agree with TRBD2. Germline V gene sequence: CDR1 MDHEN, CDR2 SYDVKM. Germline trimming cut 5 bases from V and 0 bases from J; bases unmatched to any gene: 6. This CDR3 contains 17 residues. The CDR3 loop is CASSELAGGTSYNEQFF. CDR3 nucleotides: TGTGCCAGCAGTGAATTAGCGGGAGGGACCTCCTACAATGAGCAGTTCTTC.

The chain links TRBV11-2 to TRBJ2-5; D is perhaps TRBD2 (5 bases). The V end was cut by 7 bases, the J end by 0 bases, with 12 bases between. There are 14 residues in the CDR3. Germline loops: CDR1 SGHAT, CDR2 FQNNGV. The CDR3, as DNA: TGTGCCAGCACCGAGGGCCTGTACCAAGAGACCCAGTACTTC. Encoded protein: CASTEGLYQETQYF.